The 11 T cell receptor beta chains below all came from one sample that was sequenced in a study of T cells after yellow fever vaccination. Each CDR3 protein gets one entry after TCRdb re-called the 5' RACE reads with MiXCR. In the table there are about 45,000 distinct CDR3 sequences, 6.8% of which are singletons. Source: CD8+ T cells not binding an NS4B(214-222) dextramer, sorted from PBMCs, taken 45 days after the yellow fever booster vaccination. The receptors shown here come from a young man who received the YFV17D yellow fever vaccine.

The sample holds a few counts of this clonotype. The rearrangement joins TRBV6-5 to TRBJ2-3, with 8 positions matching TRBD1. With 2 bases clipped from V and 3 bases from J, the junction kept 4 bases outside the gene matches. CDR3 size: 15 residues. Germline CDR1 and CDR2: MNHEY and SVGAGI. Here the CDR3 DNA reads TGTGCCAGCAGTTACACATGGACAGGGACAGATACGCAGTATTTT. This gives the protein CASSYTWTGTDTQYF.

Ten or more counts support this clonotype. The DNA of the CDR3 is TGTGCCAGCAGCCCACGCACCGGGGAGCTGTTTTTT. Encoded protein: CASSPRTGELFF. V is TRBV7-6 and J is TRBJ2-2; D is uncertain. The germline gives CDR1 SGHVS, CDR2 FNYEAQ. V lost 5 bases to trimming and J lost 4 bases, with 5 bases between them. This CDR3 region has 12 residues. Using reference TRBV7-6 and TRBJ2-2 for the parts outside the CDR3, the full variable domain is GAGVSQSPRYKVTKRGQDVALRCDPISGHVSLYWYRQALGQGPEFLTYFNYEAQQDKSGLPNDRFSAERPEGSISTLTIQRTEQRDSAMYRCASSPRTGELFFGEGSRLTVL.

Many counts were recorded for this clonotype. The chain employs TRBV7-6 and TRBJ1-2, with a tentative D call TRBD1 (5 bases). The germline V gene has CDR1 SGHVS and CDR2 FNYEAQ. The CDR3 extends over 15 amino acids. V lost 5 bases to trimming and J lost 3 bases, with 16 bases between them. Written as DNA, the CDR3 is TGTGCCAGCAGCCCCCGGGGCGGTTCTGACTATGGCTACACCTTC. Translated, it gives CASSPRGGSDYGYTF.

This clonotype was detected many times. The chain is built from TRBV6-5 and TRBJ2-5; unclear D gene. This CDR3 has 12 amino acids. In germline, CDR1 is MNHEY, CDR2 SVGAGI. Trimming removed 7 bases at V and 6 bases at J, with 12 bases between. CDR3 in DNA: TGTGCCAGCACCGCGGTTGGGCAGACCCAGTACTTC. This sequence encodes CASTAVGQTQYF.

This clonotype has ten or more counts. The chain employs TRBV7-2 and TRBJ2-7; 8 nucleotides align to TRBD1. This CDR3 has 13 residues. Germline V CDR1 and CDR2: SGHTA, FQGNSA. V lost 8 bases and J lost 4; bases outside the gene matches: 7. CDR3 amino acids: CASVGQGEYEQYF. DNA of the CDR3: TGTGCCAGCGTCGGACAGGGCGAATACGAGCAGTACTTC.

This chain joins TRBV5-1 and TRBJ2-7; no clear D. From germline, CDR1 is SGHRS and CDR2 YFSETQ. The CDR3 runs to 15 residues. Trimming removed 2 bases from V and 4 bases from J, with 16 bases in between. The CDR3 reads CASSFSPDSQYEQYF. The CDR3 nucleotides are TGCGCCAGCAGCTTCAGCCCAGACTCCCAATACGAGCAGTACTTC.

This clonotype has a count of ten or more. The CDR3 loop is CASSTTAGNREQYF. DNA of the CDR3: TGTGCCAGCTCCACCACAGCGGGAAATCGGGAGCAGTACTTC. The rearrangement uses TRBV19 and TRBJ2-7; TRBD2 agrees at 7 bases. The ends lost 9 bases at V and 7 bases at J; junction bases unmatched: 15. Germline assignment: CDR1 LNHDA and CDR2 SQIVND (reference sequence). This CDR3 is built from 14 residues.

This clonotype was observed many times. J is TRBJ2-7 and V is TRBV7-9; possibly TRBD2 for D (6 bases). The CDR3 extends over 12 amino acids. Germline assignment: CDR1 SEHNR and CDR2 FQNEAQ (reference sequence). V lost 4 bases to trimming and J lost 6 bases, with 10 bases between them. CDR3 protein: CASSSGGTEQYF. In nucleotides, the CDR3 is TGTGCCAGCAGCTCAGGCGGGACCGAGCAGTACTTC.

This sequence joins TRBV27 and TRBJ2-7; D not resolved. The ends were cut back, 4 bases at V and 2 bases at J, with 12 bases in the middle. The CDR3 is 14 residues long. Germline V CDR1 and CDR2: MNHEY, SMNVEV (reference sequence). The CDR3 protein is CASSSGPSPYEQYF. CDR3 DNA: TGTGCCAGCAGTTCCGGACCTTCTCCCTACGAGCAGTACTTC.

The CDR3 here is CSVEDRGLYTQYF. The CDR3 DNA is TGCAGCGTTGAAGACAGGGGGCTTTATACGCAGTATTTT. This chain joins TRBV29-1 and TRBJ2-3, with 8 bases lining up with TRBD1. Per germline, CDR1 SQVTM and CDR2 ANQGSEA. This CDR3 is 13 amino acids long. V lost 0 bases, J lost 7 bases, and 3 bases stayed unmatched.

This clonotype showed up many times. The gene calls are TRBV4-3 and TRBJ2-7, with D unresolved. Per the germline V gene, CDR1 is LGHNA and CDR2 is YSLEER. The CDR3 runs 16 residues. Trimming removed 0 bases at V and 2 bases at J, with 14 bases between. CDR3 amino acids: CASSQDYRGYTYEQYF. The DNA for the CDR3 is TGCGCCAGCAGCCAAGATTATCGCGGATACACCTACGAGCAGTACTTC.